Below are 32 T cell receptor beta chains sequenced from a single sample in a study of blood T cell repertoires in COVID-19. Produced via immunoSEQ multiplex PCR; TCRdb's table is partial and in-frame only. The data contain about 330,000 clones, over 80% of them singletons. The sample was PBMCs or T cells enriched from blood (not recorded which). All receptors derive from a young man who had recovered from COVID-19.

The genes are TRBV11-3 and TRBJ2-3; perhaps TRBD1 as D (6 bases). CDR1 is SGHNT and CDR2 is YENEEA in the germline V gene. With 5 bases removed from V and 0 bases from J, the gap between germline ends came to 9 bases. This CDR3 is built from 14 residues. CDR3 bases: TGTGCCAGCAGCCAGGGGTCTAGCACAGATACGCAGTATTTT. This sequence encodes CASSQGSSTDTQYF.

This sequence joins TRBV5-1 and TRBJ1-2; TRBD1 is a possible D gene (6 bases). CDR1 and CDR2 from the germline V gene are SGHRS and YFSETQ. The CDR3 has 15 amino acids. Trimming removed 2 bases at V and 0 bases at J, with 11 bases between. The CDR3 reads CASSFGTGTNYGYTF. CDR3 coding DNA: TGCGCCAGCAGCTTTGGAACAGGGACTAACTATGGCTACACCTTC.

The chain employs TRBV6-4 and TRBJ2-3, with 15 positions matching TRBD2. The junction had 6 bases not matched to a gene; V was cut back by 7 bases and J by 4 bases. Germline V gene data show CDR1 as MRHNA and CDR2 as SNTAGT. The CDR3 sequence is 16 residues long. The CDR3 DNA is TGTGCCAGCATTGGACTAGCGGGGGGGTTTCCAGATACGCAGTATTTT. This translates into CASIGLAGGFPDTQYF.

V and J are TRBV12-3 or TRBV12-4 and TRBJ2-1; D is ambiguous. The CDR3 extends over 13 amino acids. The V and J ends lost 3 bases and 5 bases respectively, with 8 bases between them. The CDR3 loop reads CASSLVQNNEQFF. DNA for the CDR3: TGTGCCAGCAGTTTGGTACAGAACAATGAGCAGTTCTTC.

The chain joins TRBV27 to TRBJ1-2, with a possible D match to TRBD1 (6 bases). The CDR3 contains 13 residues. Germline assignment: CDR1 MNHEY and CDR2 SMNVEV (reference sequence). Trimming took 9 bases from V and 2 from J, leaving 13 bases between them. CDR3 nucleotides: TGTGCCAGTCGCAGGGGCCCCAACTATGGCTACACCTTC. As protein: CASRRGPNYGYTF.

V is TRBV5-4 and J is TRBJ2-2; 7 positions agree with TRBD1. The V segment lost 0 bases and the J segment 7 bases; nucleotides outside the gene matches: 6. Germline CDR1 reads SGHNT; CDR2 reads YYREEE (reference sequence). The CDR3 runs to 15 residues. CDR3 in DNA: TGTGCCAGCAGCTTGGACAGGGGATCGGGCGGGGAGCTGTTTTTT. Protein product: CASSLDRGSGGELFF. Looking up the rest from reference TRBV5-4 and TRBJ2-2 gives the full variable domain: ETGVTQSPTHLIKTRGQQVTLRCSSQSGHNTVSWYQQALGQGPQFIFQYYREEENGRGNFPPRFSGLQFPNYSSELNVNALELDDSALYLCASSLDRGSGGELFFGEGSRLTVL.

V usage is TRBV21-1 and J usage is TRBJ2-5; the table's D gene call, TRBD1, was not cross checked with the DNA. TRBV21-1 corresponds to a pseudogene. This CDR3 comprises 14 residues. CDR3 nucleotide sequence: TGTGCCAGCAGCAAACCAGGGGGCCAAGAGACCCAGTACTTC. It is translated as CASSKPGGQETQYF.

This chain joins TRBV4-1 and TRBJ1-3, with 7 bases aligning to TRBD1. The CDR3 is 15 amino acids. CDR1 is MGHRA, CDR2 YSYEKL, per germline. Trimming at V came to 4 bases and at J to 6 bases, leaving 9 bases not matched to a gene. CDR3 in amino acids: CASSPRDSRSNTIYF. In nucleotides, the CDR3 is TGCGCCAGCAGCCCCCGGGACAGTCGGTCAAACACCATATATTTT.

This chain links TRBV10-3 with TRBJ1-2; TRBD1 agrees at 9 bases. This CDR3 region has 15 residues. Trimming cost V 4 bases and J 4 bases; bases outside gene matches: 7. Per germline, CDR1 ENHRY and CDR2 SYGVKD. CDR3 coding DNA: TGTGCCATCAGTGCGGGACAGGGTTTTGTCTATGGCTACACCTTC. It yields the protein CAISAGQGFVYGYTF.

This chain joins TRBV2 and TRBJ1-5, with D possibly matching TRBD1 (5 bases). In germline, CDR1 is SNHLY, CDR2 FYNNEI. Trimming pared 11 bases from V and 5 bases from J, leaving 22 bases between. This CDR3 spans 15 amino acids. For the CDR3, the DNA is TGTGCCTGCAAGTTCGGGGGGTCAGGCTATCAGCCCCAGCATTTT. Protein: CACKFGGSGYQPQHF.

V is TRBV6-1 and J is TRBJ1-2, with D perhaps matching TRBD1 (5 bases). Germline CDR1 and CDR2: MNHNS and SASEGT. Trimming stripped 2 bases from V and 4 bases from J, with 14 bases between. This CDR3 contains 15 residues. Here the CDR3 reads CASSEMLRTPYGYTF. The CDR3 DNA follows: TGTGCCAGCAGTGAAATGCTGCGGACACCCTATGGCTACACCTTC.

The chain joins TRBV11-2 to TRBJ1-1, with 7 bases identical to TRBD1. The germline V gene has CDR1 SGHAT and CDR2 FQNNGV. The CDR3 sequence is 15 residues long. V lost 5 bases to trimming and J lost 0 bases; unmatched junction nucleotides: 6. The CDR3 region has the DNA TGTGCCAGCAGCCTAACGGGACAGATGAACACTGAAGCTTTCTTT. This codes for CASSLTGQMNTEAFF.

This clone occurred once. The V call is TRBV19, the J call TRBJ1-1; the D gene is possibly TRBD1 (6 bases). Trimming pared 6 bases from V and 2 bases from J, leaving 10 bases between. Germline assignment: CDR1 LNHDA and CDR2 SQIVND (reference sequence). The CDR3 contains 13 residues. The CDR3 region is CASSRGPNTEAFF. The CDR3 bases are TGTGCCAGTAGCAGGGGCCCCAACACTGAAGCTTTCTTT.

The V call is TRBV28, the J call TRBJ2-7; D may be TRBD2 (7 bases). The V and J ends lost 6 bases and 5 bases respectively, with 17 bases between them. This CDR3 is 14 amino acids long. Germline CDR1 MDHEN, CDR2 SYDVKM. The DNA of the CDR3 is TGTGCCAGCAGCTCCGGGGGGCCGGGGAACGAGCAGTACTTC. Translating it yields CASSSGGPGNEQYF.

This chain uses TRBV5-4 with TRBJ2-3; no clear D gene. This CDR3 is built from 12 residues. Trimming removed 3 bases at V and 9 bases at J, with 11 bases between. CDR1 is SGHNT and CDR2 is YYREEE in the germline V gene (reference sequence). This chain's CDR3 is CASSSSEGTQYF. The CDR3 coding sequence is TGTGCCAGCAGCTCTAGTGAAGGCACGCAGTATTTT.

CDR3 in amino acids: CASSSGTGNNEQFF. The CDR3 nucleotides are TGTGCCAGCAGCTCCGGGACAGGGAACAATGAGCAGTTCTTC. V gene TRBV7-3 combines with J gene TRBJ2-1; 9 nucleotides agree with TRBD1. Germline V gives CDR1 SGHTA, CDR2 FQGTGA. This CDR3 contains 14 residues. The trim removed 4 bases at V and 5 bases at J, leaving 3 bases unmatched.

V usage is TRBV11-3 and J usage is TRBJ2-7, with 7 bases matching TRBD2. The CDR3 runs to 12 residues. The J segment lost 5 bases and the V segment lost 5 bases, leaving 3 bases of the junction unmatched. In germline, CDR1 is SGHNT, CDR2 YENEEA. CDR3 amino acids: CASSPGLDEQYF. DNA of the CDR3: TGTGCCAGCAGCCCCGGACTAGACGAGCAGTACTTC.

The chain is built from TRBV5-1 and TRBJ1-2; 9 nucleotides align to TRBD1. J gave up 4 bases and V 4 bases, and 5 bases lay outside the gene matches. Germline loops: CDR1 SGHRS, CDR2 YFSETQ. CDR3 length: 14 residues. The chain's CDR3 is CASSQGQGIYGYTF. CDR3 DNA sequence: TGCGCCAGCAGCCAGGGACAGGGAATCTATGGCTACACCTTC.

The chain is built from TRBV7-9 and TRBJ1-3; D gene unclear. CDR3 length equals 13 residues. The germline CDR1 and CDR2 sequences are SEHNR and FQNEAQ (reference sequence). V shed 2 bases and J shed 1 base, with 3 bases lying between them. The CDR3 spells CASSLLSGNTIYF. CDR3 in DNA: TGTGCCAGCAGCTTACTTTCTGGAAACACCATATATTTT.

The gene calls are TRBV11-2 and TRBJ1-6; D is uncertain. Deletions cut 0 bases from V and 13 bases from J, with 10 bases between. This CDR3 comprises 13 residues. In germline, CDR1 is SGHAT, CDR2 FQNNGV. The CDR3 sequence is CASSLDARLPLHF. Here the CDR3 DNA reads TGTGCCAGCAGCTTAGACGCGCGACTTCCCCTCCACTTT.

V usage is TRBV3-1 (or the pseudogene TRBV3-2) and J usage is TRBJ2-3, with a tentative D call TRBD2 (5 bases). Trimming removed 0 bases at V and 9 bases at J, with 10 bases between. The CDR3 extends over 13 amino acids. The germline V gene encodes CDR1 LGHDT and CDR2 YNNKEL (reference sequence). The CDR3: CASSQDLTGTQYF. The CDR3 DNA is TGTGCCAGCAGCCAAGATCTTACGGGGACGCAGTATTTT.

The chain has TRBV19 and TRBJ2-5; 8 bases line up with TRBD1. The length of the CDR3 is 16 residues. Looked up from germline, CDR1 is LNHDA and CDR2 is SQIVND (reference sequence). Germline trimming cut 4 bases from V and 5 bases from J; bases unmatched to any gene: 12. CDR3 in DNA: TGTGCCAGTAGTAAGGGACAGGCCGGCCTGGAGGAGACCCAGTACTTC. It encodes CASSKGQAGLEETQYF.

In DNA, the CDR3 is TGTGCCTGGAGTGGGGGGTTACTAGCACGCACAGATACGCAGTATTTT. Translation gives CAWSGGLLARTDTQYF. The chain couples TRBV30 to TRBJ2-3, with TRBD2 as a possible D gene (6 bases). This CDR3 contains 16 residues. The ends were cut back, 1 base at V and 1 base at J, with 15 bases in the middle. CDR1 and CDR2 from the germline V gene are GTSNPN and SVGIG (reference sequence).

CDR3 residues: CASGQTSQSYF. The CDR3 DNA reads as TGTGCCAGCGGACAGACCTCACAGTCGTACTTC. The chain has TRBV6-5 and TRBJ2-7; TRBD1 is a possible D gene (6 bases). CDR3 length equals 11 residues. Germline lookup yields CDR1 MNHEY and CDR2 SVGAGI. The V gene lost 8 bases and the J gene lost 12 bases, with 17 bases spanning the gap.

V and J are TRBV5-1 and TRBJ1-2, with 12 bases fitting TRBD1. The J segment lost 7 bases and the V segment lost 0 bases, leaving 10 bases of the junction unmatched. The CDR3 loop spans 17 amino acids. CDR1 and CDR2 (germline): SGHRS, YFSETQ. CDR3 amino acids: CASSLDPWDRGPGGYTF. The CDR3, as DNA: TGCGCCAGCAGCTTGGATCCCTGGGACAGGGGGCCTGGTGGCTACACCTTC.

The V gene is TRBV11-2, the J gene TRBJ1-2; 10 bases are a match to TRBD1. This CDR3 is built from 15 residues. Germline loops: CDR1 SGHAT, CDR2 FQNNGV. The V segment lost 1 base and the J segment 6 bases; nucleotides outside the gene matches: 5. The CDR3 region is CASSLGDRGQDGYTF. The DNA for the CDR3 is TGTGCCAGCAGCTTAGGGGACAGGGGACAGGATGGCTACACCTTC.

The chain is built from TRBV9 and TRBJ2-3, with 8 bases aligning to TRBD2. With 0 bases clipped from V and 3 bases from J, the junction kept 9 bases outside the gene matches. Germline V lookup: CDR1 SGDLS, CDR2 YYNGEE. This CDR3 region has 17 residues. The CDR3 DNA reads as TGTGCCAGCAGCGTAGATTTAACTAGCGGAACTACAGATACGCAGTATTTT. It encodes CASSVDLTSGTTDTQYF.

V gene TRBV5-1 combines with J gene TRBJ2-2; 11 bases map to TRBD2. Germline V gene lookup returns CDR1 SGHRS and CDR2 YFSETQ. The CDR3 extends over 18 amino acids. Trimming removed 0 bases from V and 5 bases from J; junction bases left unmatched: 9. DNA for the CDR3: TGCGCCAGCAGCTTGGTCTTCGGTACTAGCGGGGGAACCGGGGAGCTGTTTTTT. Translating gives CASSLVFGTSGGTGELFF.

The sample holds a few counts of this clone. This chain joins TRBV14 and TRBJ1-6; D unclear. This CDR3 is built from 13 residues. Germline V lookup: CDR1 SGHDN, CDR2 FVKESK. Trimming removed 2 bases at V and 9 bases at J, with 8 bases between. The CDR3 DNA reads TGTGCCAGCAGCCAAAATGTGCGTTCACCCCTCCACTTT. It encodes CASSQNVRSPLHF.

The rearrangement links TRBV10-2 to TRBJ2-7; 11 nucleotides match TRBD2. Germline loops: CDR1 WSHSY, CDR2 SAAADI. Trimming removed 5 bases from V and 0 bases from J; junction bases left unmatched: 6. The CDR3 loop spans 16 amino acids. Here the CDR3 reads CASSTSLAGGSYEQYF. For the CDR3, the DNA is TGCGCCAGCAGTACCTCCCTAGCGGGGGGCTCCTACGAGCAGTACTTC.

Written as DNA, the CDR3 is TGTGCCAGCAGTGACAGGATAGAGACCCAGTACTTC. This codes for CASSDRIETQYF. V and J are TRBV2 and TRBJ2-5; D gene uncertain. The CDR3 is 12 amino acids. V was clipped by 3 bases and J by 4 bases, with 6 bases between them. Germline lookup yields CDR1 SNHLY and CDR2 FYNNEI.

The V call is TRBV9, the J call TRBJ1-1; 7 bases line up with TRBD1. Germline trimming cut 5 bases from V and 0 bases from J; bases unmatched to any gene: 7. The CDR3 extends over 15 amino acids. Germline V gene data show CDR1 as SGDLS and CDR2 as YYNGEE. The CDR3 DNA reads TGTGCCAGCAGATATTCTGACAGGGTGAACACTGAAGCTTTCTTT. Translated: CASRYSDRVNTEAFF.